This record looks at one TCR beta chain sequence and its context. Under the authors' procedure: Reference gene primer amplification yielded estimated nucleated cell counts. The repertoire was sequenced with immunoSEQ multiplex PCR; TCRdb's copy has only in-frame clones and lacks some. That table furnishes V, J and clone size, whereas the DNA furnished D and trimming. The sample has approximately 76,000 clones; around 80% are singletons. The data were taken from a study of blood T cell repertoires in COVID-19. Study summary: Italy, Spain and the United States were the sources of the convalescent and acute COVID-19 samples. The analysed material was cDNA or gDNA that came from T cells, B-cell-depleted T cells, or PBMCs.

The V gene's germline CDR1 is LNHDA and CDR2 SQIVND (reference sequence). V lost 7 bases, J lost 0 bases, and 7 bases lay in between. This CDR3 region has 13 residues. The chain carries TRBV19 and TRBJ1-3, with D hard to call. What was sequenced was peripheral blood. The sequence derives from a middle-aged man with acute or convalescent COVID-19. The CDR3 bases are TGTGCCAGTACAGAGGACTCTGGAAACACCATATATTTT. This gives the protein CASTEDSGNTIYF.